This T cell receptor (beta chain) was identified in a study of beta chain features in type 1 diabetes listed by TCRdb under 2018. With respect to the entire study: Mean age, gender distribution, total cell number and subset yield were not different between patients and healthy donors. A total of roughly 98,000,000 sorted cells were examined across all samples, and RNA yield correlated strongly with the number of cells per subset. The study compared TCRB repertoires of sorted circulating CD4+ T cell subsets between recently diagnosed type 1 diabetes patients and matched healthy donors. Naive and central memory subsets were obtained from all 28 donors, but regulatory and stem cell-like memory subsets were isolated from only 8 patients and roughly eight healthy donors.

Here is what the overall study found, with its caveats: Because cDNA was sequenced instead of genomic DNA, activated cells with high expression could be over-represented, although the groups did not differ in activation or CD3 levels. Only small numbers of individuals were included in the HLA sub-analyses, which left unresolved whether HLA type had any influence on TCRB rearrangement. Naive, central memory and regulatory TCRB repertoires appeared to be more similar among patients than among healthy donors. Fewer insertions and more nucleotide deletions at VDJ recombination sites were observed in patients with type 1 diabetes, implying thymic rearrangement abnormalities. PCR might favor shorter templates, but patient and control samples were amplified and corrected together, so any skew would affect both groups equally. Type 1 diabetes patients showed a moderate but significant shortening of TCRB CDR3 length in all four CD4+ subsets.

CDR3 length: 13 amino acids, cysteine to phenylalanine. The CDR3 DNA has 39 bases and is translated from base 1. From the germline V gene (reference sequence), CDR1 is GTSNPN and CDR2 is SVGIG. The V end gives up 4 bases and the J end 6 bases, leaving 4 bases in the junction not matched to a gene. A single peripheral blood draw of around 120 mL on average was collected from each donor into heparinised tubes. A BD FACSAria II was used to sort naive, central memory, regulatory and stem cell-like memory CD4+ T cells with a panel that included CD45RO, CCR7, CD25, CD127, CD95 and CD27. Every sorted population had a purity above 95%. PBMCs were isolated right away by Lymphoprep density gradient centrifugation and were stained directly, without culture. Samples were stained and sorted in pairs, with one healthy donor and one patient per experiment, so that batch effects were minimized. The High Capacity cDNA Reverse Transcription Kit was used to reverse transcribe all of the isolated RNA, meaning that expressed TCRB transcripts were what got sequenced. Deep immunoSEQ sequencing was applied to naive, central memory and regulatory T cell samples, giving an average of around 3.8 million total reads per sample. Sorted cells were lysed in RLT buffer, and RNA was extracted using DNase-treated RNeasy Micro or Mini kits according to cell number. Each cell subset was processed on its own to prevent cross-contamination, while patient and healthy donor samples were processed together. The immunoSEQ multiplex PCR was used to amplify TCRB sequences from cDNA, yielding 87-bp fragments that span the CDR3 region. Sequencing of the amplicons was performed on the Illumina HiSeq platform. From the authors' description of their analysis: Synthetic template baselines were used to correct PCR bias computationally, reads within Hamming distance 2 were collapsed, and singletons that could not be merged were discarded. Reads were aligned to IMGT to assign V, D and J genes, CDR3 length, and insertions or deletions at six rearrangement sites. Clonotype counts were normalized to sorted cell number within each subset before computing true diversity and Gini coefficients with the tcR R package. The overlap coefficient, calculated on TCRB nucleotide sequences, was used to measure repertoire sharing. Here the immuneACCESS table is served through TCRdb, limited to in-frame sequences with V and J called. Missing clones are a known gap in these copies; in checked studies unresolved V genes cover under half, and the rest lacks a known reason. V, J and clone size reflect that table, while D and trimming were determined from the DNA. The sample has fewer than 200,000 clones on record, 9% to 12% of them singletons. The leading ten clones occupy 0.5% of the sample.

This clone was counted a few times. Its antigen is not yet known. No base qualities exist here, and no much larger clone lies one base off it. The rearranged segments are TRBV30 and TRBJ1-5, with 9 junctional bases fitting TRBD1. The clonotype was recovered from a man aged 25-40 years with type 1 diabetes. Sequencing was done on a sample of central memory CD4+ T cells from blood. The encoded CDR3 is CAWKGQGSQPQHF. The sequenced DNA: TGTGCCTGGAAGGGACAGGGAAGTCAGCCCCAGCATTTT. With all but the CDR3 taken from the reference TRBV30 and TRBJ1-5 genes, the full variable domain is: SQTIHQWPATLVQPVGSPLSLECTVEGTSNPNLYWYRQAAGRGLQLLFYSVGIGQISSEVPQNLSASRPQDRQFILSSKKLLLSDSGFYLCAWKGQGSQPQHFGDGTRLSIL.